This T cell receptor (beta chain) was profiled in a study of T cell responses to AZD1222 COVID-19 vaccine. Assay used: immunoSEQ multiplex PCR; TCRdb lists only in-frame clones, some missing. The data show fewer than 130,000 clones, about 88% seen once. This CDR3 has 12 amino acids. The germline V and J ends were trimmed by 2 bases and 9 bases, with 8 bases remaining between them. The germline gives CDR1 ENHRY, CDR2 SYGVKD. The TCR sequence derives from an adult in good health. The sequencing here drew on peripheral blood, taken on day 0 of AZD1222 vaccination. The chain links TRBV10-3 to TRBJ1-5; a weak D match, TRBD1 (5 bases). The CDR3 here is CAISEVTGPQHF. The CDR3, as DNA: TGTGCCATCAGTGAGGTTACAGGGCCCCAGCATTTT.